The next 10 T cell receptor beta chains were all read from a single sample in a study of CD8+ T cells in alopecia areata. Treatment described: oral pan-JAK inhibitor, 5-10 mg twice daily. The sequencing template was cDNA reverse transcribed from extracted RNA. Profiled with immunoSEQ multiplex PCR; TCRdb holds only in-frame clones, not every one. The sample yields about 140,000 clones, 80% to 90% seen once. Sequenced here: CD8+ T cells sorted from blood, sampled at week 4, from a patient treated with tofacitinib. These receptors were obtained from a human donor with alopecia areata.

The J gene is TRBJ2-2, the V gene TRBV7-8; D call uncertain. V was trimmed by 5 bases and J by 2 bases, leaving 18 bases between them. This CDR3 is built from 17 residues. The germline gives CDR1 SGHVS, CDR2 FQNEAQ. As DNA, the CDR3 is TGTGCCAGCAGCCGATATACTACGGAGAGAAACACCGGGGAGCTGTTTTTT. Translation gives CASSRYTTERNTGELFF. The whole variable domain, remainder taken from reference TRBV7-8 and TRBJ2-2, is GAGVSQSPRYKVAKRGQDVALRCDPISGHVSLFWYQQALGQGPEFLTYFQNEAQLDKSGLPSDRFFAERPEGSVSTLKIQRTQQEDSAVYLCASSRYTTERNTGELFFGEGSRLTVL.

This clone was seen repeatedly, ten times or more. The sample contains more than one DNA sequence encoding this CDR3. The chain couples TRBV14 to TRBJ2-7; D tentatively reads TRBD1 or TRBD2 (5 bases each). CDR1 is SGHDN, CDR2 FVKESK, per germline. The CDR3 is made up of 12 amino acids. The V and J ends lost 1 base and 6 bases respectively, with 7 bases between them. The CDR3 sequence is CASSQGGVEQYF. DNA of the CDR3: TGTGCCAGCAGCCAAGGAGGGGTCGAGCAGTACTTC.

V gene TRBV7-6 combines with J gene TRBJ2-3; a possible D gene is TRBD2 (5 bases). The CDR3 totals 16 residues. The V gene's germline CDR1 is SGHVS and CDR2 FNYEAQ. V lost 4 bases to trimming and J lost 1 base, with 15 bases between them. DNA of the CDR3: TGTGCCAGCAGCTCCAGTCGTGGAGCGGGCACAGATACGCAGTATTTT. Amino acid sequence: CASSSSRGAGTDTQYF.

This rearrangement joins TRBV13 to TRBJ2-7; tentative D call: TRBD1 (5 bases). Germline CDR1 reads PRHDT; CDR2 reads FYEKMQ (reference sequence). The V and J ends lost 2 bases and 6 bases respectively, with 14 bases between them. CDR3 length: 14 residues. DNA for the CDR3: TGTGCCAGCAGCTTACAGACAGTGCAAATCGAGCAGTACTTC. Translation gives CASSLQTVQIEQYF.

The V call is TRBV29-1, the J call TRBJ2-7, with a tentative D call TRBD2 (5 bases). Germline V lookup: CDR1 SQVTM, CDR2 ANQGSEA. The length of the CDR3 is 13 residues. V was trimmed by 5 bases and J by 1 base, leaving 12 bases between them. CDR3 residues: CSVTQDLSYEQYF. The DNA for the CDR3 is TGCAGCGTTACGCAGGACTTATCCTACGAGCAGTACTTC.

The chain is built from TRBV5-1 and TRBJ1-1; TRBD1 matches at 7 bases. CDR3 length: 15 amino acids. After removal of 3 bases from V and 0 bases from J, the junction contained 5 bases not matched to a gene. From germline, CDR1 is SGHRS and CDR2 YFSETQ. The CDR3 loop reads CASSSRQGVNTEAFF. CDR3 bases: TGCGCCAGCAGCTCCAGACAGGGCGTGAACACTGAAGCTTTCTTT.

The chain combines TRBV11-1 with TRBJ2-1; D not certain. The CDR3 is made up of 14 amino acids. V shed 2 bases and J shed 0 bases, with 5 bases lying between them. Germline V gives CDR1 SGHAT, CDR2 FQDESV (reference sequence). The CDR3 sequence is CASSLYGSYNEQFF. The DNA for the CDR3 is TGTGCCAGCAGCTTATATGGCTCCTACAATGAGCAGTTCTTC. Full variable domain (remainder filled in from reference TRBV11-1 and TRBJ2-1): EAEVAQSPRYKITEKSQAVAFWCDPISGHATLYWYRQILGQGPELLVQFQDESVVDDSQLPKDRFSAERLKGVDSTLKIQPAELGDSAMYLCASSLYGSYNEQFFGPGTRLTVL.

The chain recombines TRBV27 with TRBJ2-1; D not resolved. CDR3 length: 13 amino acids. Germline V CDR1 and CDR2: MNHEY, SMNVEV (reference sequence). Trimming cost V 0 bases and J 9 bases, with 9 bases left between them. CDR3 residues: CASSLSTWGEQFF. The CDR3 DNA is TGTGCCAGCAGTTTATCGACGTGGGGTGAGCAGTTCTTC.

The rearrangement uses TRBV7-2 and TRBJ2-1, with D perhaps being TRBD1 or TRBD2 (5 bases each). The V end lost 1 base, the J end lost 2 bases, and 9 bases lay between the germline ends. The V gene's germline CDR1 is SGHTA and CDR2 FQGNSA. The CDR3 has 15 residues. CDR3 sequence reads: CASSLVGGPYNEQFF. The CDR3 region has the DNA TGTGCCAGCAGCTTAGTTGGGGGACCCTACAATGAGCAGTTCTTC.

This clone was detected only once. V and J are TRBV19 and TRBJ2-3; the match to TRBD2 covers 9 bases. The CDR3 runs to 16 residues. V lost 6 bases, J lost 4 bases, and 11 bases stayed unmatched. Germline assignment: CDR1 LNHDA and CDR2 SQIVND (reference sequence). This chain's CDR3 is CASSLGSSGTSDTQYF. CDR3 in DNA: TGTGCCAGTAGCCTGGGATCTAGCGGGACCTCAGATACGCAGTATTTT.